This T cell receptor (beta chain) comes out of a study of prognosis after radiotherapy for stage I lung cancer. At the level of the study: In the span from April 2018 to January 2019, stage I non-small cell lung cancer patients were enrolled.

Using two-round multiplex PCR, the authors amplified TCR beta CDR3 from genomic DNA. It was primers specific to each TRBV and TRBJ gene that first-round PCR used. TCRdb recomputed calls from the multiplex PCR reads with MiXCR, one row per CDR3 protein. The table shows around 14,000 distinct CDR3 sequences, with 30% to 40% occurring only once. The table lists this clonotype with many counts. Its target is not known. Sample collection consisted of 5.5 to 6 milliliters of peripheral blood drawn at each of two time points. Findings and caveats of the study: Median unique TCR clone counts of approximately 9,600 versus 7,200 showed a fall after stereotactic body radiation therapy.

Here the sequenced sample was PBMCs, taken before or after stereotactic body radiation therapy (not recorded which). This TCR came from a donor aged 50 or older with non-small cell lung cancer.

The CDR3 DNA reads as TGTGCCAGCAGTTACTCGAAGGGGACCGGGACAGGGTTGGAGACCCAGTACTTC. It encodes CASSYSKGTGTGLETQYF. The chain uses TRBV6-5 and TRBJ2-5, with 9 bases fitting TRBD1. CDR3 length equals 18 residues. V dropped 0 bases and J dropped 5; count of bases not matched to a gene: 13. Germline CDR1 is MNHEY and CDR2 is SVGAGI.